This T cell receptor (beta chain) appears in the sequencing data of a study of blood T cells in healthy people across ages (dated by TCRdb to 2015 to 2017). Study-wide context: In model experiments, template switching captured about one uniquely barcoded TCR beta cDNA molecule for every two T cells. Age-related changes in TCR beta repertoire diversity were measured in the study by deep sequencing normalized with unique cDNA molecular identifiers. Donors were grouped into four age groups: young (average 16 years), middle-aged (39), aged (approximately 58) and long-lived (just over 80). To avoid experimental bias, donors of different ages were distributed randomly across sequencing lanes. The study analyzed two additional independent replicas of 1 million unique cDNA reads from the same blood draw for two donors, one aged 18 to 29 and one aged 80 or older. The full study reports these points: Because profiling used bulk unsorted PBMCs, naive and antigen-experienced compartments could not be compared conclusively. Compared with the aged group, more naive CD4+ T cells, fewer expanded clones and increased TCR diversity were shown by the long-lived group, suggesting age selection. As age increased, observed TCR beta diversity per million T cells dropped in a roughly linear way, and a significant reduction was already evident by age 40. Total diversity estimates from one million sequenced T cells were considered lower bounds and underestimates. Because the CMV infection status of the donors was unknown, age-related changes in expanded clonotypes may potentially have been confounded. A strong correlation was found between observed TCR beta diversity and the percentage of naive T cells measured by flow cytometry.

Libraries came from 5' RACE. Sequencing took place on an Illumina HiSeq 2500. A second PCR of about 7 to 12 cycles was run with a J-beta primer mix and a sample-barcoded 5' primer. Each TCR beta cDNA molecule received a unique molecular identifier from a template-switch 5' adaptor carrying 12 random nucleotides. At least 2.5 million CDR3-containing paired-end reads were obtained from each sample. First-strand cDNA was synthesized from all RNA with the Mint cDNA synthesis kit, primed by a TRBC-specific oligonucleotide. Following uracil-DNA glycosylase treatment, all cDNA underwent a first 18-cycle PCR with the universal primers M1SS and BC2_uni_R. Turning to the authors' computational methods: Normalization of each sample was performed by random selection of 1 million high-quality reads, each carrying a distinct molecular identifier. Reads sharing molecular identifiers were discarded rather than binned into consensus sequences. MiTCR, with a Q25 quality threshold and the strictest error-elimination algorithm, was used for CDR3 identification, clonotype clustering and error correction. A nonparametric unseen species model using Euler transformation provided a lower-bound estimate of total TCR beta diversity. TCRdb trimmed public reads at Q25 via fastp, called clones via MiXCR and kept in-frame beta chains. Every distinct CDR3 protein forms one entry, paired with its most common genes and DNA. TCRdb's processing, not the study's, gives the V and J calls here. Within this sample are some 1.5 million distinct CDR3 sequences, with 28% of them counted one time only. Roughly 8.2% of the sample comes from the top ten.

The roughly 39 donors, aged 6 to 90 years, were systemically healthy Caucasian individuals from Russia. Approximately 9.3 milliliters of peripheral blood were drawn from each donor into EDTA-treated Vacutainer tubes. Ficoll-Paque density-gradient centrifugation was used to isolate PBMCs, with at least 7 million per sample. Trizol reagent was used to extract total RNA from PBMCs, with at least 6 micrograms per sample. The percentages of naive CD45RAhigh/CD27high T cells were determined by flow cytometry on a PBMC aliquot from every donor. CDR3 length: 19 amino acids, cysteine to phenylalanine. The only DNA kept is the CDR3, 57 bases in frame from the first base. Relative to germline, V is 6 bases shorter and J is 3 bases shorter, with 29 bases between their ends. Sequences MDHEN (CDR1) and SYDVKM (CDR2) are obtained from the germline V gene. Concerning this clonotype: Its cognate antigen has yet to be identified. One base away there is no much larger clone; base qualities are not given.

Sequencing was done on a sample of blood. The source is a woman aged 25 to 39 in good health. The chain couples TRBV28 to TRBJ1-1; the D gene is perhaps TRBD1, on 5 matching bases. The DNA sequence is as follows: TGTGCCAGCAGACCTCCCCTTGGGACCGAGGAAACGGGGTACACTGAAGCTTTCTTT. Translated, it reads CASRPPLGTEETGYTEAFF.